These 18 T cell receptor beta chains share one sample of origin, sequenced in a study of blood T cell repertoires in COVID-19. Sequenced by immunoSEQ multiplex PCR; TCRdb stores in-frame clones only, minus some. Of around 130,000 clones in the sample, about 88% were seen once. The sequenced material came from peripheral blood. These receptor sequences come from a woman aged 80 or over with acute or convalescent COVID-19.

The V call is TRBV2, the J call TRBJ2-7; 7 bases fit TRBD1. From germline, CDR1 is SNHLY and CDR2 FYNNEI. The V segment lost 1 base and the J segment 3 bases; nucleotides outside the gene matches: 6. The CDR3 has 15 amino acids. CDR3 sequence reads: CASSEEGQGDYEQYF. Written as DNA, the CDR3 is TGTGCCAGCAGTGAAGAGGGCCAGGGGGACTACGAGCAGTACTTC.

The rearrangement links TRBV6-2 or TRBV6-3 to TRBJ2-5; weak D call: TRBD1 (7 bases). Germline V gives CDR1 MNHEY, CDR2 SVGEGT. The CDR3 length is 16 residues. V lost 2 bases to trimming and J lost 5 bases, with 18 bases between them. In nucleotides, the CDR3 is TGTGCCAGCAGTTACCCAAACAGGGGACGGGGGGAGACCCAGTACTTC. It encodes CASSYPNRGRGETQYF.

The chain carries TRBV19 and TRBJ1-5, with a possible D match to TRBD1 (5 bases). V was pared by 6 bases and J by 1 base, with 25 bases between. The CDR3 contains 19 residues. CDR1 LNHDA and CDR2 SQIVND come from the germline V gene (reference sequence). The DNA of the CDR3 is TGTGCCAGTAGCCCACCCCTGGGCCGGGGTCGGGGGAGCAATCAGCCCCAGCATTTT. It codes for CASSPPLGRGRGSNQPQHF.

V usage is TRBV5-1 and J usage is TRBJ2-7; TRBD1 aligns across 10 bases. The CDR3 covers 14 residues. The V and J ends lost 4 bases and 4 bases, in that order; junction bases with no gene match: 5. Germline CDR1 SGHRS, CDR2 YFSETQ. CDR3 DNA: TGCGCCAGCAGCGACAGGGGGCGCGAGTACGAGCAGTACTTC. Protein: CASSDRGREYEQYF. Supplemented by reference TRBV5-1 and TRBJ2-7, the full variable domain reads KAGVTQTPRYLIKTRGQQVTLSCSPISGHRSVSWYQQTPGQGLQFLFEYFSETQRNKGNFPGRFSGRQFSNSRSEMNVSTLELGDSALYLCASSDRGREYEQYFGPGTRLTVT.

This clone is medium-sized (0.01 to 0.1%) in the sample. The chain joins TRBV7-2 to TRBJ2-3; TRBD2 aligns across 13 bases. CDR3 size: 15 residues. J lost 6 bases, V lost 2 bases, and 2 bases had no gene match. Germline loops: CDR1 SGHTA, CDR2 FQGNSA. CDR3 nucleotides: TGTGCCAGCAGCTTAATACTAGCGGGAGGGGATACGCAGTATTTT. Amino acids: CASSLILAGGDTQYF.

The V call is TRBV12-3 or TRBV12-4, the J call TRBJ1-1; no firm D call. CDR3 length: 11 residues. Between the trimmed V and J ends, which lost 5 bases and 5 bases, there was a span of 6 bases. CDR3 DNA: TGTGCCAGCAGTACATCAACTGAAGCTTTCTTT. It is translated as CASSTSTEAFF.

The sample holds one count of this clone. The chain has TRBV19 and TRBJ1-2, with TRBD1 matching 8 bases. V gave up 3 bases and J gave up 5 bases; unmatched junction bases: 8. CDR3 length: 15 amino acids. In germline, CDR1 is LNHDA, CDR2 SQIVND (reference sequence). CDR3 residues: CASSIGTGGEYGYTF. CDR3 nucleotides: TGTGCCAGTAGTATCGGCACAGGGGGGGAATATGGCTACACCTTC. Looking up the rest from reference TRBV19 and TRBJ1-2 gives the full variable domain: DGGITQSPKYLFRKEGQNVTLSCEQNLNHDAMYWYRQDPGQGLRLIYYSQIVNDFQKGDIAEGYSVSREKKESFPLTVTSAQKNPTAFYLCASSIGTGGEYGYTFGSGTRLTVV.

This clone was observed a handful of times. This chain links TRBV9 with TRBJ1-1, with D tentatively TRBD1 (5 bases). There are 15 residues in the CDR3. Per the germline V gene, CDR1 is SGDLS and CDR2 is YYNGEE. The ends were cut back, 4 bases at V and 4 bases at J, with 17 bases in the middle. This CDR3 is CASSPSGGGGTEAFF. Written as DNA, the CDR3 is TGTGCCAGCAGCCCCTCCGGGGGGGGTGGCACTGAAGCTTTCTTT.

The chain uses TRBV5-6 and TRBJ2-1; 15 bases are shared with TRBD2. This CDR3 is 19 amino acids long. Per the germline V gene, CDR1 is SGHDT and CDR2 is YYEEEE. J was trimmed by 0 bases and V by 4 bases; bases with no gene match: 8. CDR3 DNA sequence: TGTGCCAGCAGCCCCACCGGACTAGCGGGGGGGGACTCCTACAATGAGCAGTTCTTC. It translates to CASSPTGLAGGDSYNEQFF.

This clone is a singleton in its sample. At one of its ends the junction is not consistent with the germline gene, which may arise from a read error. The gene calls are TRBV7-8 and TRBJ1-5; possible D gene TRBD1, 6 bases. In germline, CDR1 is SGHVS, CDR2 FQNEAQ. This CDR3 has 13 amino acids. The CDR3 loop is CASTLGGGQPQHF. The CDR3 bases are TGTGCCAGCACCTTAGGGGGGGGTCAGCCCCAGCATTTT.

J is TRBJ1-5 and V is TRBV7-2; D is unclear. The CDR3 length is 15 residues. Trimming cost V 8 bases and J 0 bases, with 14 bases left between them. Germline V gene data show CDR1 as SGHTA and CDR2 as FQGNSA. Here the CDR3 DNA reads TGTGCCAGCCGATCGACAAGGAATAGCAATCAGCCCCAGCATTTT. This codes for CASRSTRNSNQPQHF.

CDR3 region: CASSPLERGLSGNTIYF. The CDR3 DNA is TGTGCCAGCTCACCTCTCGAGCGGGGGCTATCGGGAAACACCATATATTTT. The chain has TRBV18 and TRBJ1-3, with D possibly being TRBD1 (6 bases). This CDR3 spans 17 amino acids. V was shortened by 3 bases and J by 4 bases, with 19 bases between the two germline ends. Germline V gene data show CDR1 as KGHSH and CDR2 as LQKENI.

This chain connects TRBV30 to TRBJ1-1; D unclear. This CDR3 comprises 15 residues. CDR1 is GTSNPN, CDR2 SVGIG, per germline (reference sequence). Trimming left V 1 base short and J 1 base short, with 13 bases between. CDR3 DNA sequence: TGTGCCTGGAGTGGTATTAACACCCCGAACACTGAAGCTTTCTTT. Protein product: CAWSGINTPNTEAFF. The full variable domain, rest sourced from reference TRBV30 and TRBJ1-1, is SQTIHQWPATLVQPVGSPLSLECTVEGTSNPNLYWYRQAAGRGLQLLFYSVGIGQISSEVPQNLSASRPQDRQFILSSKKLLLSDSGFYLCAWSGINTPNTEAFFGQGTRLTVV.

V is TRBV21-1 and J is TRBJ1-3. TRBV21-1 is a known pseudogene. The CDR3 length is 15 residues. The CDR3 protein is CASSKMPGILDTIYF. CDR3 nucleotides: TGTGCCAGCAGCAAAATGCCCGGGATTTTGGACACCATATATTTT.

This rearrangement joins TRBV5-6 to TRBJ2-3, with 7 bases that match TRBD2. CDR3 length: 17 residues. Germline V gene sequence: CDR1 SGHDT, CDR2 YYEEEE. V shed 5 bases and J 0 bases; nucleotides not matched to a gene: 12. For the CDR3, the DNA is TGTGCCAGCAGTGTGCGCGGGAGAGGCTCTAGCACAGATACGCAGTATTTT. It translates to CASSVRGRGSSTDTQYF. Variable domain in full (rest from reference TRBV5-6 and TRBJ2-3): DAGVTQSPTHLIKTRGQQVTLRCSPKSGHDTVSWYQQALGQGPQFIFQYYEEEERQRGNFPDRFSGHQFPNYSSELNVNALLLGDSALYLCASSVRGRGSSTDTQYFGPGTRLTVL.

Comments on this clone: Other DNA sequences in this sample translate to the same CDR3. For the CDR3, the DNA is TGTGCCAGCAGCTTAACTAGCGGGGGGGCGGAGACCCAGTACTTC. As protein: CASSLTSGGAETQYF. The rearrangement links TRBV7-2 to TRBJ2-5; 13 bases are a match to TRBD2. The germline V gene encodes CDR1 SGHTA and CDR2 FQGNSA. The CDR3 is made up of 15 amino acids. Losses at the gene ends were 2 bases for V and 5 bases for J; bases not matched to a gene: 2.

The chain uses TRBV18 and TRBJ2-5; TRBD1 matches at 7 bases. CDR1 is KGHSH, CDR2 LQKENI, per germline. The CDR3 length is 15 residues. Germline trimming cut 1 base from V and 2 bases from J; bases unmatched to any gene: 4. This chain's CDR3 is CASSPRQGPQETQYF. In DNA, the CDR3 is TGTGCCAGCTCACCACGACAGGGACCTCAAGAGACCCAGTACTTC.

The V and J genes are TRBV9 and TRBJ2-7; D may be TRBD1 (6 bases). This CDR3 spans 15 amino acids. Germline V lookup: CDR1 SGDLS, CDR2 YYNGEE. V was pared by 0 bases and J by 2 bases, with 12 bases between. Here the CDR3 DNA reads TGTGCCAGCAGCGTAGCTTCAGGGGCGACCTACGAGCAGTACTTC. It codes for CASSVASGATYEQYF.